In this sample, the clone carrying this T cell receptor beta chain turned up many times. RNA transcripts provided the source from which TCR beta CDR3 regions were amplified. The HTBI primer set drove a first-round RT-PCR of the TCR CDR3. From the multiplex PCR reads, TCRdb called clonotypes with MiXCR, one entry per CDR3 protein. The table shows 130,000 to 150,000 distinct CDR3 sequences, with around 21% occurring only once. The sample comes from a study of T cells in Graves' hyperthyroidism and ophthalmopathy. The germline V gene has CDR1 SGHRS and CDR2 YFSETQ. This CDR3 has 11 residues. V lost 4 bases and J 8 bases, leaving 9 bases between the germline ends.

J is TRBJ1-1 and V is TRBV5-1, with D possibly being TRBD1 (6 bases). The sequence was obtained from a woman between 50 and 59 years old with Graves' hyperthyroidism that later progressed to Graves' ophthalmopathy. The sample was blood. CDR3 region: CASSPGAEAFF. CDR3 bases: TGCGCCAGCAGCCCGGGGGCAGAAGCTTTCTTT. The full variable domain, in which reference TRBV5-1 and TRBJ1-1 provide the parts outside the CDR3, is KAGVTQTPRYLIKTRGQQVTLSCSPISGHRSVSWYQQTPGQGLQFLFEYFSETQRNKGNFPGRFSGRQFSNSRSEMNVSTLELGDSALYLCASSPGAEAFFGQGTRLTVV.